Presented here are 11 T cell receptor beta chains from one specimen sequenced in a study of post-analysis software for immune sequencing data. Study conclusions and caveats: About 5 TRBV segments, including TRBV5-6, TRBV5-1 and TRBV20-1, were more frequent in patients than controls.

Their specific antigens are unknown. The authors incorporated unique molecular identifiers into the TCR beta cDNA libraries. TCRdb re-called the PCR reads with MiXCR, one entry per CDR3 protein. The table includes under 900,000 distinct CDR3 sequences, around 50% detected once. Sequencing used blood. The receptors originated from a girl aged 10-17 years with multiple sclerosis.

In DNA form, the CDR3 reads TGTGCCAGCAGCGCGTCCCGGACAGGGGGAGGTTACGAGCAGTACTTC. Encoded protein: CASSASRTGGGYEQYF. This chain links TRBV9 with TRBJ2-7; 10 nucleotides agree with TRBD1. CDR1 is SGDLS and CDR2 is YYNGEE in the germline V gene. Trimming cost V 3 bases and J 4 bases; bases outside gene matches: 10. The CDR3 contains 16 residues. Full variable domain (missing parts from reference TRBV9 and TRBJ2-7): DSGVTQTPKHLITATGQRVTLRCSPRSGDLSVYWYQQSLDQGLQFLIQYYNGEERAKGNILERFSAQQFPDLHSELNLSSLELGDSALYFCASSASRTGGGYEQYFGPGTRLTVT.

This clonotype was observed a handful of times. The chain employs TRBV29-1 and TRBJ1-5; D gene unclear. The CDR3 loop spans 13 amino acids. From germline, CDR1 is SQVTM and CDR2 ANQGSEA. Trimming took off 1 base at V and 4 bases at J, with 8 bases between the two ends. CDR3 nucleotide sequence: TGCAGCGTTGAAGGGGCCTCAAATCAGCCCCAGCATTTT. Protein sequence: CSVEGASNQPQHF.

CDR3 amino acids: CASSQGVGGPGSETQYF. The CDR3 DNA follows: TGCGCCAGCAGCCAAGGTGTAGGAGGGCCGGGGTCGGAGACCCAGTACTTC. The chain is built from TRBV4-1 and TRBJ2-5; a possible D gene is TRBD2 (6 bases). The CDR3 sequence is 17 residues long. Trimming removed 1 base at V and 5 bases at J, with 20 bases between. Germline lookup yields CDR1 MGHRA and CDR2 YSYEKL.

The CDR3 DNA follows: TGTGCCAGCAGCTGGAAGTTAGCGGTCCCCACAGATACGCAGTATTTT. Translating gives CASSWKLAVPTDTQYF. The chain combines TRBV5-6 with TRBJ2-3; D possibly corresponds to TRBD2 (6 bases). From germline, CDR1 is SGHDT and CDR2 YYEEEE. V gave up 3 bases and J gave up 2 bases, with 16 bases separating them. The CDR3 covers 16 residues.

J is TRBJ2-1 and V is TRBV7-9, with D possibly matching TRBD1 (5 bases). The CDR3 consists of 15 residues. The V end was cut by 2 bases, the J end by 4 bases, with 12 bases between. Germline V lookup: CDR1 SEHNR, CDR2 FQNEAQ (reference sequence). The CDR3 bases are TGTGCCAGCAGCTTATCAGGGCGCAAGTACAATGAGCAGTTCTTC. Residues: CASSLSGRKYNEQFF.

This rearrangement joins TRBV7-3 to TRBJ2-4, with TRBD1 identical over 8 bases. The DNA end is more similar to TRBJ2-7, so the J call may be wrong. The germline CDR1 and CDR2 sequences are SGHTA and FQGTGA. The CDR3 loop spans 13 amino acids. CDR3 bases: TGTGCCAGCAGCTTTTACAGGGGGTACGAGCAGTACTTC. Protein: CASSFYRGYEQYF.

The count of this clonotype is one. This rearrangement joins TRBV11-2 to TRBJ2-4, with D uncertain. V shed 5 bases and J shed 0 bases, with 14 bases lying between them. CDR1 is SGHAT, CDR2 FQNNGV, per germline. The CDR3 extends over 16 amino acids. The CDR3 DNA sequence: TGTGCCAGCAGCGTTGACGGCCGTCTAGCCAAAAACATTCAGTACTTC. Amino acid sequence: CASSVDGRLAKNIQYF.

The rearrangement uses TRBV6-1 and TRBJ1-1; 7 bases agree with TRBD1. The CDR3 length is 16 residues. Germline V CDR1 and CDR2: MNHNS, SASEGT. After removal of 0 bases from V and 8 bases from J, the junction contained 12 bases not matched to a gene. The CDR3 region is CASSEARNRGRVEAFF. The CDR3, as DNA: TGTGCCAGCAGTGAAGCGCGCAACAGGGGAAGAGTGGAAGCTTTCTTT.

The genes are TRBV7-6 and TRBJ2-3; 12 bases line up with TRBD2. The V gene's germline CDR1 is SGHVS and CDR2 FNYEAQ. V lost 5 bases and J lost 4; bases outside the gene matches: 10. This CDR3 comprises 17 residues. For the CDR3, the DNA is TGTGCCAGCAGCCCAGCTGCTCTAGCGGGGGGGGCAGATACGCAGTATTTT. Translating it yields CASSPAALAGGADTQYF.

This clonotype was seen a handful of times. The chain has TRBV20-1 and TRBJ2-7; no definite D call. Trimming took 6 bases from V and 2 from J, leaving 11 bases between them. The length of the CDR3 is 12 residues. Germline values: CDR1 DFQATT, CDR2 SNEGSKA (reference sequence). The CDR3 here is CSARSRPYEQYF. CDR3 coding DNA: TGCAGTGCCAGGAGTCGACCCTACGAGCAGTACTTC.

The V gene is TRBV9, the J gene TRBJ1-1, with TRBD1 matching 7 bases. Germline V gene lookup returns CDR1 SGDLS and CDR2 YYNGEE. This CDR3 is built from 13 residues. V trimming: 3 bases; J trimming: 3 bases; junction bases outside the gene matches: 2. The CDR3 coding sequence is TGTGCCAGCAGCGGCGGGACAGACACTGAAGCTTTCTTT. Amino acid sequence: CASSGGTDTEAFF.